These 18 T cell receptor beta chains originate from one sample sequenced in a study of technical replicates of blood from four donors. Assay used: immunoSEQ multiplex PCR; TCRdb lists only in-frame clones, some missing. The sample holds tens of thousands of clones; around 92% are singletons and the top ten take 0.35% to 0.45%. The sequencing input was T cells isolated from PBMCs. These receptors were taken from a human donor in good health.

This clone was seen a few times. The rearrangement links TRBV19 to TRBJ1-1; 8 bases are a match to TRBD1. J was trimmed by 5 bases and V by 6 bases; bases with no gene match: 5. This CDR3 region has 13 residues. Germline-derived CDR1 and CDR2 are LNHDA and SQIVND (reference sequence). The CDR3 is CASRQQGGTEAFF. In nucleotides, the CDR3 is TGTGCCAGTAGGCAACAGGGGGGGACTGAAGCTTTCTTT.

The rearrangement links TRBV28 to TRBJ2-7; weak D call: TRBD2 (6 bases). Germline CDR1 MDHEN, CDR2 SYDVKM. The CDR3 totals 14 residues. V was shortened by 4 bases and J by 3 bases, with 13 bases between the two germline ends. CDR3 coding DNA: TGTGCCAGCAGTTCCCCGGGGAGGAACTACGAGCAGTACTTC. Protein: CASSSPGRNYEQYF. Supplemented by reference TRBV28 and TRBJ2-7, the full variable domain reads DVKVTQSSRYLVKRTGEKVFLECVQDMDHENMFWYRQDPGLGLRLIYFSYDVKMKEKGDIPEGYSVSREKKERFSLILESASTNQTSMYLCASSSPGRNYEQYFGPGTRLTVT.

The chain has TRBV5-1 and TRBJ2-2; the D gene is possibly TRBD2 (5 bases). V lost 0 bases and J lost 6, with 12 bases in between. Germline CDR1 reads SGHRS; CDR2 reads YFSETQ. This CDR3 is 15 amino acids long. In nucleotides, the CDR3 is TGCGCCAGCAGCTTGGACGGGGAATGGGCCGGGGAGCTGTTTTTT. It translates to CASSLDGEWAGELFF.

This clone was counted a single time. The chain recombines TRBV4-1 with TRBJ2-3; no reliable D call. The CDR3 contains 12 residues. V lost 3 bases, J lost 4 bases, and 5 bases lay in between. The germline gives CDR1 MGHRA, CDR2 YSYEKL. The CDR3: CASSQPADTQYF. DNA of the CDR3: TGCGCCAGCAGCCAGCCGGCAGATACGCAGTATTTT.

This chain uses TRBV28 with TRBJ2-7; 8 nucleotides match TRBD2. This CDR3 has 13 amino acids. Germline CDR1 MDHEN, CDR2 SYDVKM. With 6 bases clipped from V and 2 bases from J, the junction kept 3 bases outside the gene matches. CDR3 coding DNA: TGTGCCAGCAGACCAGCGGGAGCCTACGAGCAGTACTTC. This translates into CASRPAGAYEQYF.

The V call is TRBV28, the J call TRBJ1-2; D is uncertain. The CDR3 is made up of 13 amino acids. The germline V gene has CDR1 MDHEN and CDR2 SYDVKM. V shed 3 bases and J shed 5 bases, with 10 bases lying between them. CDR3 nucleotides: TGTGCCAGCAGTTTTAATTGGGCTTATGGCTACACCTTC. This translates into CASSFNWAYGYTF.

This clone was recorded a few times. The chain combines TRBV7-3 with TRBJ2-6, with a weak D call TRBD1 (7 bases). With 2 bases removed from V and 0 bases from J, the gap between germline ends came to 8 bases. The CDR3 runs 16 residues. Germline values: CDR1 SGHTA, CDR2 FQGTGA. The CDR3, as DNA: TGTGCCAGCAGCTTACAGGGGGGCTCTGGGGCCAACGTCCTGACTTTC. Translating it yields CASSLQGGSGANVLTF.

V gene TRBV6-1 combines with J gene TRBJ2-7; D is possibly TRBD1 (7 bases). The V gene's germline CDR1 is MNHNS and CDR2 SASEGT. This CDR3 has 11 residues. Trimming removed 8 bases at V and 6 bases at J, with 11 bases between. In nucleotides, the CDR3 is TGTGCCAGCCGACAGGGACTCGAGCAGTACTTC. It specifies CASRQGLEQYF.

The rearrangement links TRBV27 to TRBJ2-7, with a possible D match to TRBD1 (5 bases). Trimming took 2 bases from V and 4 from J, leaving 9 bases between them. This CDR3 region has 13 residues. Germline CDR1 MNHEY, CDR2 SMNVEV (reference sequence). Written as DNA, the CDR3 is TGTGCCAGCAGTTTAATTCAGGGTTACGAGCAGTACTTC. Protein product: CASSLIQGYEQYF.

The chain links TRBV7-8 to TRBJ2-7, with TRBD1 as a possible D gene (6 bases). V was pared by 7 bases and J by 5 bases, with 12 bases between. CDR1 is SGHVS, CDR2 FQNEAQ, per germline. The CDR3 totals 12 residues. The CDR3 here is CASNTGPDEQYF. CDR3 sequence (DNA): TGTGCCAGCAATACAGGGCCGGACGAGCAGTACTTC.

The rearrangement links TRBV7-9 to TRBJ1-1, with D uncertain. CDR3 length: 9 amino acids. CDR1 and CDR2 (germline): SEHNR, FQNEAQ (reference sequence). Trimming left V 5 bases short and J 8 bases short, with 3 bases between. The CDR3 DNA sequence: TGTGCCAGCAGCCAAGAAGCTTTCTTT. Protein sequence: CASSQEAFF.

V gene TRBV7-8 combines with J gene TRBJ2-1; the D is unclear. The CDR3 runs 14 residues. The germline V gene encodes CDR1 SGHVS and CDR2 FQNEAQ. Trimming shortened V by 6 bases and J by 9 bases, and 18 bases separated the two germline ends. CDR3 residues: CASRTASFFSEQFF. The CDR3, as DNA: TGTGCCAGCAGAACCGCCTCCTTCTTCAGTGAGCAGTTCTTC.

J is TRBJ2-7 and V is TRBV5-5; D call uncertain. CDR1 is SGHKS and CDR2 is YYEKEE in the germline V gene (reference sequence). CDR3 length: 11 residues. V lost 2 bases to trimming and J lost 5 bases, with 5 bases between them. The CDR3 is CASSLVDEQYF. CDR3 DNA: TGTGCCAGCAGCTTAGTAGACGAGCAGTACTTC.

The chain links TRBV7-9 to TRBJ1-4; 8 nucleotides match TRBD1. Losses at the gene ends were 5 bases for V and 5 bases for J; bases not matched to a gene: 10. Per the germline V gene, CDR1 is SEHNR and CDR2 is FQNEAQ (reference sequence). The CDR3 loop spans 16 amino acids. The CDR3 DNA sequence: TGTGCCAGCAGCCTTGGGACAGGCGCTTTAAATGAAAAACTGTTTTTT. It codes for CASSLGTGALNEKLFF.

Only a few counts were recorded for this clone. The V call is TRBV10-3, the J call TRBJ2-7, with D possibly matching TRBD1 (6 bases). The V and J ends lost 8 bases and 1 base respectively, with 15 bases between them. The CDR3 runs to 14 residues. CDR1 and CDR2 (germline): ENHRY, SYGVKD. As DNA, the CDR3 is TGTGCCATCCTTCCCCCGGGACAATCCTACGAGCAGTACTTC. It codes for CAILPPGQSYEQYF.

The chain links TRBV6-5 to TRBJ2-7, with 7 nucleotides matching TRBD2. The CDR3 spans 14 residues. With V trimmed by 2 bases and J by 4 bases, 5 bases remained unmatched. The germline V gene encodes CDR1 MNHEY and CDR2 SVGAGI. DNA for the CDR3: TGTGCCAGCAGTTACGGGCGGGAGTCTTACGAGCAGTACTTC. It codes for CASSYGRESYEQYF.

The CDR3 loop reads CASTAGGLTDTQYF. The CDR3, as DNA: TGCGCCAGCACAGCGGGGGGGCTAACAGATACGCAGTATTTT. The rearrangement links TRBV10-1 to TRBJ2-3; TRBD2 agrees at 10 bases. The CDR3 runs 14 residues. From germline, CDR1 is WNHNN and CDR2 SYGVQD (reference sequence). The junction had 4 bases not matched to a gene; V was cut back by 7 bases and J by 3 bases.

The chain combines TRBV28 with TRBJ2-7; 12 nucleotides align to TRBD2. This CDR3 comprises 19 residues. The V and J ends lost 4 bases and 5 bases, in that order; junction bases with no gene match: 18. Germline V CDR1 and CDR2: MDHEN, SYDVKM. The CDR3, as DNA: TGTGCCAGCAGTTATAGCTTGACTAGCGGGAGTTGGGATAGGAACGAGCAGTACTTC. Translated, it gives CASSYSLTSGSWDRNEQYF.